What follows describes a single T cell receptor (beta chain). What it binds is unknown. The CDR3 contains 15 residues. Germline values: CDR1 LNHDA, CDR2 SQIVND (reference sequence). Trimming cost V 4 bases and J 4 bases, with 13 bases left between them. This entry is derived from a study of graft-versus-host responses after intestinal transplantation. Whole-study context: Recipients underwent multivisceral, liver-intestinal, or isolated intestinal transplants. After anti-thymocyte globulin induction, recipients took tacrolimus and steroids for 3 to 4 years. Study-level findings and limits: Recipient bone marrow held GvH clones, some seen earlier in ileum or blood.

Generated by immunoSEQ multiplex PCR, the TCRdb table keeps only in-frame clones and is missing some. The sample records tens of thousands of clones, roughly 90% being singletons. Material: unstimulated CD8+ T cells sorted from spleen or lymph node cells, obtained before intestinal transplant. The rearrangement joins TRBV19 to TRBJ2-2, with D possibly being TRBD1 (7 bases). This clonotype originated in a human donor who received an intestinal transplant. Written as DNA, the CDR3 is TGTGCCAGTAGTACAGGGGGGCCGGGCACCGGGGAGCTGTTTTTT. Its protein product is CASSTGGPGTGELFF.